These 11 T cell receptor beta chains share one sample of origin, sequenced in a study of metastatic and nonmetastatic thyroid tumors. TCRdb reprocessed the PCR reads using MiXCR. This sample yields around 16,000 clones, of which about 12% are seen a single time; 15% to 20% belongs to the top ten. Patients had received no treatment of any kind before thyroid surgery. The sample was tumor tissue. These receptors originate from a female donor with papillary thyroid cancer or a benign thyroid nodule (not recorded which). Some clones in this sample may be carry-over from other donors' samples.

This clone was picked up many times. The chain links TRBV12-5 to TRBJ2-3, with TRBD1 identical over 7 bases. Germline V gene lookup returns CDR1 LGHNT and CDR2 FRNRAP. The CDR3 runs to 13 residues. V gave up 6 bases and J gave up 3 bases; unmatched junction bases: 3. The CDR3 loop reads CASGTGMTDTQYF. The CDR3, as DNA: TGTGCTAGTGGGACAGGGATGACAGATACGCAGTATTTT.

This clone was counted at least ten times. The CDR3 protein is CATSDSLAGGQETQYF. The CDR3 DNA sequence: TGTGCCACCAGTGATTCACTAGCGGGGGGTCAAGAGACCCAGTACTTC. The rearrangement links TRBV24-1 to TRBJ2-5; TRBD2 matches 12 bases. V shed 2 bases and J 2 bases; nucleotides not matched to a gene: 2. This CDR3 has 16 residues. Germline lookup yields CDR1 KGHDR and CDR2 SFDVKD.

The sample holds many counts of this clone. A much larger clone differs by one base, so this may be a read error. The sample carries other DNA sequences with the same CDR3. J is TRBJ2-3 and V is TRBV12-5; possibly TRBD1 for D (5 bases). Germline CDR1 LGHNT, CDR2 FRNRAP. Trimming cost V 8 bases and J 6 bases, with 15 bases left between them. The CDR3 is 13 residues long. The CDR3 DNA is TGTGCTAGTTTGGTTGGGGCAACGGATACGCAGTATTTT. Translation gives CASLVGATDTQYF.

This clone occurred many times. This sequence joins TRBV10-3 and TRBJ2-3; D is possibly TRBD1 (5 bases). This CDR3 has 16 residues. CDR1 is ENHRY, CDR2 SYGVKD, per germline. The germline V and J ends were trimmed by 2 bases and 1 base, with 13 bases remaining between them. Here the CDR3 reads CAISEPPDRRTDTQYF. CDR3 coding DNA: TGTGCCATCAGTGAGCCACCCGACAGACGCACAGATACGCAGTATTTT.

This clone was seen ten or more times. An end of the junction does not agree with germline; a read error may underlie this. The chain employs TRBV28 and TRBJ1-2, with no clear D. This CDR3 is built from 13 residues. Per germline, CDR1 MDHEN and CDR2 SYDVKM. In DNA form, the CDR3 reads TGTGCCAGCAGCCCGCCAGGTAACAATGGCTACACCTTC. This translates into CASSPPGNNGYTF.

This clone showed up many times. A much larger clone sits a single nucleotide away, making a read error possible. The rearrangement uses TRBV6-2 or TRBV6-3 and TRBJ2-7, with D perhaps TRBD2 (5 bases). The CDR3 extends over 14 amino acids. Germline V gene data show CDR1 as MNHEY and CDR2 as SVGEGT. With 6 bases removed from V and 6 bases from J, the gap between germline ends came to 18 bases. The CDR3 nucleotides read TGTGCCAGCAGCCATACTAGTGACCCGAGCGAGCAGTACTTC. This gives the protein CASSHTSDPSEQYF.

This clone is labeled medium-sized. The DNA of the CDR3 is TGTGCCAGCAGCTTAAATTGGACGGACGCTAAAACAGATACGCAGTATTTT. Translating gives CASSLNWTDAKTDTQYF. The rearrangement uses TRBV7-7 and TRBJ2-3; no clear D. The V and J ends lost 2 bases and 3 bases respectively, with 18 bases between them. The length of the CDR3 is 17 residues. CDR1 is SSHAT and CDR2 is FNYEAQ in the germline V gene (reference sequence). Full variable domain (remainder filled in from reference TRBV7-7 and TRBJ2-3): GAGVSQSPRYKVTKRGQDVTLRCDPISSHATLYWYQQALGQGPEFLTYFNYEAQPDKSGLPSDRFSAERPEGSISTLTIQRTEQRDSAMYRCASSLNWTDAKTDTQYFGPGTRLTVL.

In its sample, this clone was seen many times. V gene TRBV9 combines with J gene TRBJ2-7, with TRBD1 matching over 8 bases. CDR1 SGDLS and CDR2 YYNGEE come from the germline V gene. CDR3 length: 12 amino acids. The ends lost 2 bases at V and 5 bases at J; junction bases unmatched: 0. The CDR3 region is CASSVTGDEQYF. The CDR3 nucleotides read TGTGCCAGCAGCGTGACAGGGGACGAGCAGTACTTC. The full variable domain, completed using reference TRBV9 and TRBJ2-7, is DSGVTQTPKHLITATGQRVTLRCSPRSGDLSVYWYQQSLDQGLQFLIQYYNGEERAKGNILERFSAQQFPDLHSELNLSSLELGDSALYFCASSVTGDEQYFGPGTRLTVT.

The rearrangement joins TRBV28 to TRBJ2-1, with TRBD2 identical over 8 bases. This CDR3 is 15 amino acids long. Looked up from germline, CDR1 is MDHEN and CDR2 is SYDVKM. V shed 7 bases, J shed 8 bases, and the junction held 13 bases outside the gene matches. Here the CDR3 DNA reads TGTGCCAGCACCTTCGGGGGGACTAGGGACGATGAGCAGTTCTTC. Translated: CASTFGGTRDDEQFF.

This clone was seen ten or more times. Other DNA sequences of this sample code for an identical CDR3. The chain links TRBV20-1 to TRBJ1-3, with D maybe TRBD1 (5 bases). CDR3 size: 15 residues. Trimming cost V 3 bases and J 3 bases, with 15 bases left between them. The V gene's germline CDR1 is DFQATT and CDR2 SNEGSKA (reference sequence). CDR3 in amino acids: CSASRGWGDGNTIYF. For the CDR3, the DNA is TGCAGTGCTAGCCGGGGGTGGGGCGATGGAAACACCATATATTTT.

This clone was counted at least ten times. DNA of the CDR3: TGTGCCAGCAGTTCGAACTCAGGGGACACTGAAGCTTTCTTT. Protein: CASSSNSGDTEAFF. This rearrangement joins TRBV27 to TRBJ1-1; possibly TRBD1 for D (6 bases). Trimming took off 4 bases at V and 3 bases at J, with 12 bases between the two ends. The germline CDR1 and CDR2 sequences are MNHEY and SMNVEV (reference sequence). There are 14 residues in the CDR3.